A single sample gave rise to the 14 T cell receptor beta chains below, sequenced in a study of blood T cell repertoires in COVID-19. Libraries were prepared by immunoSEQ multiplex PCR; TCRdb keeps only in-frame clonotypes and omits some of them. The repertoire holds fewer than 80,000 clones, 80% to 90% seen once, with 5.5% to 7% in the top ten. The sample taken for sequencing was peripheral blood. These receptors were collected from an elderly man with COVID-19, enrolled during active disease.

The chain uses TRBV6-2 or TRBV6-3 and TRBJ2-7, with 11 positions matching TRBD1. Trimming removed 1 base from V and 2 bases from J; junction bases left unmatched: 1. This CDR3 has 15 amino acids. Germline assignment: CDR1 MNHEY and CDR2 SVGEGT. The chain's CDR3 is CASSYLDRGPYEQYF. The CDR3 DNA follows: TGTGCCAGCAGTTACTTGGACAGGGGGCCCTACGAGCAGTACTTC.

Only one count was recorded for this clone. CDR3 nucleotide sequence: TGTGCCAGTACCGACACAGTGAACACTGAAGCTTTCTTT. Protein: CASTDTVNTEAFF. V usage is TRBV19 and J usage is TRBJ1-1; D not certain. The V gene's germline CDR1 is LNHDA and CDR2 SQIVND (reference sequence). This CDR3 has 13 amino acids. V lost 7 bases and J lost 0, with 9 bases in between.

This chain connects TRBV4-2 to TRBJ1-5; no clear D. Looked up from germline, CDR1 is LGHNA and CDR2 is YNFKEQ. The CDR3 length is 14 residues. V lost 1 base, J lost 1 base, and 5 bases lay in between. This CDR3 is CASSQGRSNQPQHF. CDR3 sequence (DNA): TGTGCCAGCAGCCAAGGGAGGAGCAATCAGCCCCAGCATTTT.

The chain recombines TRBV4-1 with TRBJ1-6, with 7 positions matching TRBD1. The germline CDR1 and CDR2 sequences are MGHRA and YSYEKL. J lost 6 bases, V lost 4 bases, and 6 bases had no gene match. The CDR3 extends over 15 amino acids. The CDR3 reads CASSPGAGGNSPLHF. In DNA form, the CDR3 reads TGCGCCAGCAGCCCCGGGGCAGGGGGTAATTCACCCCTCCACTTT.

V usage is TRBV7-9 and J usage is TRBJ1-1; D gene uncertain. Germline CDR1 and CDR2: SEHNR and FQNEAQ (reference sequence). CDR3 length equals 13 residues. V lost 4 bases to trimming and J lost 1 base, with 7 bases between them. The CDR3 DNA reads as TGTGCCAGCAGCTCTGAGCGGAACACTGAAGCTTTCTTT. It is translated as CASSSERNTEAFF.

This chain uses TRBV9 with TRBJ1-3; possible D gene TRBD1, 6 bases. The CDR3 is 15 residues long. Germline CDR1 is SGDLS and CDR2 is YYNGEE. V dropped 2 bases and J dropped 0 bases, with 9 bases sitting between them. The CDR3 spells CASSVGGPSGNTIYF. CDR3 sequence (DNA): TGTGCCAGCAGCGTTGGGGGCCCCTCTGGAAACACCATATATTTT.

This chain uses TRBV7-8 with TRBJ1-2; the D gene is possibly TRBD1 (5 bases). Trimming removed 0 bases from V and 7 bases from J, with 9 bases in between. Looked up from germline, CDR1 is SGHVS and CDR2 is FQNEAQ. The CDR3 has 13 amino acids. The CDR3 DNA reads as TGTGCCAGCAGCTTAGCGGGGGGGAGTGGCTACACCTTC. Protein product: CASSLAGGSGYTF.

The J gene is TRBJ2-5, the V gene TRBV7-2; the D gene is possibly TRBD1 (6 bases). V was pared by 10 bases and J by 5 bases, with 17 bases between. There are 13 residues in the CDR3. From germline, CDR1 is SGHTA and CDR2 FQGNSA. CDR3 sequence (DNA): TGTGCCACTTCACCGGGACAACGGGAGACCCAGTACTTC. It translates to CATSPGQRETQYF.

CDR3 in DNA: TGTGCCGCCCGGGACCCAAGGGGGGGCCCCCTAGGCTACACCTTC. Translating it yields CAARDPRGGPLGYTF. The chain joins TRBV6-5 to TRBJ1-2; perhaps TRBD1 as D (6 bases). The germline V gene has CDR1 MNHEY and CDR2 SVGAGI. This CDR3 region has 15 residues. Trimming shortened V by 11 bases and J by 8 bases, and 27 bases separated the two germline ends.

The chain combines TRBV5-4 with TRBJ1-4; 8 bases fit TRBD1. Germline lookup yields CDR1 SGHNT and CDR2 YYREEE (reference sequence). V trimming: 0 bases; J trimming: 8 bases; junction bases outside the gene matches: 6. This CDR3 has 15 residues. CDR3 amino acids: CASSLGQGADEKLFF. CDR3 coding DNA: TGTGCCAGCAGCTTGGGTCAGGGGGCCGACGAAAAACTGTTTTTT.

This chain joins TRBV19 and TRBJ1-4; D gene ambiguous. The germline V gene has CDR1 LNHDA and CDR2 SQIVND (reference sequence). This CDR3 contains 14 residues. V lost 4 bases to trimming and J lost 7 bases, with 13 bases between them. DNA of the CDR3: TGTGCCAGTAGTACCGGGAGATGGGGTGAAAAACTGTTTTTT. This encodes CASSTGRWGEKLFF.

This chain connects TRBV5-4 to TRBJ1-1; no clear D. The germline V and J ends were trimmed by 7 bases and 0 bases, with 7 bases remaining between them. Germline V lookup: CDR1 SGHNT, CDR2 YYREEE (reference sequence). The CDR3 sequence is 12 residues long. The chain's CDR3 is CASGTVNTEAFF. The CDR3 DNA reads TGTGCCAGCGGCACAGTGAACACTGAAGCTTTCTTT.

The chain employs TRBV7-8 and TRBJ1-2; 7 bases map to TRBD1. The CDR3 is made up of 14 amino acids. After removal of 5 bases from V and 7 bases from J, the junction contained 10 bases not matched to a gene. Germline-derived CDR1 and CDR2 are SGHVS and FQNEAQ. CDR3 sequence (DNA): TGTGCCAGCAGCCCCTACAGGGGAAACAGTGGCTACACCTTC. It encodes CASSPYRGNSGYTF.

The V gene is TRBV5-1, the J gene TRBJ2-3, with TRBD2 matching 9 bases. Germline V gene sequence: CDR1 SGHRS, CDR2 YFSETQ. The CDR3 extends over 17 amino acids. Unmatched junction bases numbered 5, after V lost 0 bases and J lost 0 bases. The CDR3 DNA sequence: TGCGCCAGCAGCTTGGCCTTAGCGGGGGTGAGCACAGATACGCAGTATTTT. Translating it yields CASSLALAGVSTDTQYF. The whole variable domain, remainder taken from reference TRBV5-1 and TRBJ2-3, is KAGVTQTPRYLIKTRGQQVTLSCSPISGHRSVSWYQQTPGQGLQFLFEYFSETQRNKGNFPGRFSGRQFSNSRSEMNVSTLELGDSALYLCASSLALAGVSTDTQYFGPGTRLTVL.